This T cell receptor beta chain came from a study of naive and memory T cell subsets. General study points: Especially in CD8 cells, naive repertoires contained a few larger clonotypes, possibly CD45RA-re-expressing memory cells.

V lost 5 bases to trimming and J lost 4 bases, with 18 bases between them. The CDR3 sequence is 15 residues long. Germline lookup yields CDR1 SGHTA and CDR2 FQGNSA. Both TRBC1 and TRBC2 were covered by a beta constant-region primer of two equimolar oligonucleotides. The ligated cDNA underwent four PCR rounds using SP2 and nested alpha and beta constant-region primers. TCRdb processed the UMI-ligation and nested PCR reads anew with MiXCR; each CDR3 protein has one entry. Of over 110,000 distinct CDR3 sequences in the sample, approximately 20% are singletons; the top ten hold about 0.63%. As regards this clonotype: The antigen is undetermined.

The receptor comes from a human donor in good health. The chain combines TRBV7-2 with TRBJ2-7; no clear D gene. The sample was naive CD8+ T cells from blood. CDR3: CASSPSVNVAYEQYF. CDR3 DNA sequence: TGTGCCAGCAGCCCCTCGGTTAATGTTGCTTACGAGCAGTACTTC.